The TCR beta chain under discussion was sequenced for a study of siplizumab effects on memory and regulatory T cells. V lost 1 base, J lost 14 bases, and 24 bases lay in between. The CDR3 is 17 amino acids. The germline CDR1 and CDR2 sequences are ENHRY and SYGVKD. The protocol was immunoSEQ multiplex PCR, while the TCRdb copy is restricted to in-frame clones and leaves out a portion. The sample carries approximately 10,000 clones, more than 45% recorded once. Comment on this clone: What it binds is not known.

Researchers cocultured the mixed lymphocyte reaction cells at 37°C for approximately six days. Stimulator PBMCs labelled with Violet Dye were mixed 1:1 with responder PBMCs labelled with CFSE. The chain uses TRBV10-3 and TRBJ1-6, with D perhaps matching TRBD1 (6 bases). What was sequenced was CFSE-low (dividing) CD8+ T cells sorted from an allogeneic mixed lymphocyte reaction. The clonotype comes from a human donor in good health; the cells came from an allogeneic mixed lymphocyte reaction. Some clones in this sample may be carry-over from other donors' samples. The CDR3 protein is CAISEYTGRQALLTLHF. In nucleotides, the CDR3 is TGTGCCATCAGTGAGTATACCGGGCGACAGGCGTTGTTAACCCTCCACTTT.